Sequencing of this T cell receptor beta chain was carried out in a study of T cells in Graves' hyperthyroidism and ophthalmopathy. Study-wide results and limits: In simple terms, a model built on 13 V-J features told ophthalmopathy apart from stable hyperthyroidism. Most thyroid clonotypes with frequency above 0.001 were detected in blood.

Exclusions: uncontrolled infection, other autoimmune disease, pregnancy, lactation. Germline assignment: CDR1 MNHNS and CDR2 SASEGT. Trimming stripped 9 bases from V and 3 bases from J, with 14 bases between. This CDR3 has 14 residues. TCR beta CDR3 regions were amplified from RNA. In the first-round RT-PCR of the TCR CDR3, the HTBI primer set was used. TCRdb reanalysed the multiplex PCR reads using MiXCR and keeps one entry per CDR3 protein. The sample consists of a few hundred thousand distinct CDR3 sequences, roughly 14% of them appearing once. Ten or more counts support this clonotype. Its antigen is unidentified.

Sequenced input: blood. The J gene is TRBJ2-2, the V gene TRBV6-1; D tentatively reads TRBD1 or TRBD2 (5 bases each). The sequence came from a woman aged 30 to 39 with Graves' ophthalmopathy. The CDR3 region is CASKNRDHTGELFF. The CDR3, as DNA: TGTGCCAGTAAAAACCGGGACCACACCGGGGAGCTGTTTTTT.